The present TCR beta chain was sequenced within a study of STAT5B mutations in CD4+ large granular lymphocyte leukemia. This clone was counted between two and nine times. Repertoires were generated with immunoSEQ multiplex PCR, while TCRdb's copy carries only in-frame clones and drops some. The table shows some 41,000 clones, with less than 85% occurring only once. The sequenced sample consisted of CD4+ T cells from blood buffy coats. The clonotype originates from a human donor in good health.

The CDR3 bases are TGCGCCAGCAGCTCACAGGGAAGGGATGGCTACACCTTC. This translates into CASSSQGRDGYTF. This chain joins TRBV5-1 and TRBJ1-2; possible D gene TRBD1, 6 bases. CDR3 length: 13 residues. Looked up from germline, CDR1 is SGHRS and CDR2 is YFSETQ. V lost 3 bases and J 6 bases, leaving 12 bases between the germline ends.